The entry below gives a single TCR beta chain sequence along with its context. V was trimmed by 4 bases and J by 7 bases, leaving 23 bases between them. The CDR3 loop spans 17 amino acids. Germline V gene data show CDR1 as MGHRA and CDR2 as YSYEKL. Sequencing was performed with immunoSEQ multiplex PCR; in TCRdb, only in-frame clones are kept and a portion is missing. The sample has approximately 2.1 million clones, approximately 93% seen once; the top ten hold 0.35% to 0.45%. The data derive from a study of shared clonotypes between healthy human individuals. This TCR derives from a young man in good health. Some clones in this sample may be carry-over from other donors' samples. The chain couples TRBV4-1 to TRBJ2-1; possible D gene TRBD2, 5 bases. The sequencing input was naive CD4+ T cells from PBMCs. Subset: CD45RA+ positively selected. The CDR3 DNA follows: TGCGCCAGCAGCCTAGGACTCCTACTTAGTCCTCGTAATGAGCAGTTCTTC. Its protein is CASSLGLLLSPRNEQFF.